Following are 8 T cell receptor beta chains from one sample sequenced in a study of CD8+CD57+ T cells in acquired aplastic anemia. It was genomic DNA that served as the template for profiling TCR beta VDJ and CDR3. MiXCR, applied by TCRdb to the reads, yields one record per CDR3 protein. The sample consists of 250,000 to 350,000 distinct CDR3 sequences, roughly 50% of them appearing once. Sequenced material: sorted CD4+, CD8+, or CD8+CD57+ T cells (not recorded which) from PBMCs. The receptors come from a human donor with severe aplastic anemia or a healthy control (not recorded which).

On this clonotype itself: This could be a read error, since a much larger clone is one nucleotide away. The CDR3 does not close with the conserved phenylalanine or tryptophan, likely indicating a read error. The V and J genes are TRBV20-1 and TRBJ2-4; no reliable D call. CDR1 and CDR2 (germline): DFQATT, SNEGSKA (reference sequence). V lost 6 bases to trimming and J lost 0 bases, with 9 bases between them. This CDR3 comprises 13 residues. CDR3 sequence: CSAVGLAKNIQYL. Written as DNA, the CDR3 is TGCAGTGCCGTCGGGTTAGCCAAAAACATTCAGTACCTC.

The chain is built from TRBV28 and TRBJ1-6, with D maybe TRBD1 (5 bases). The V end lost 2 bases, the J end lost 10 bases, and 12 bases lay between the germline ends. The germline gives CDR1 MDHEN, CDR2 SYDVKM. The CDR3 loop spans 14 amino acids. The CDR3 sequence: CASSLLLGESPLHF. In DNA form, the CDR3 reads TGTGCCAGCAGTTTACTTTTAGGGGAGTCACCCCTCCACTTT.

The chain employs TRBV2 and TRBJ1-2, with D hard to call. CDR1 SNHLY and CDR2 FYNNEI come from the germline V gene. V was pared by 4 bases and J by 8 bases, with 11 bases between. CDR3 length: 12 amino acids. The CDR3 region has the DNA TGTGCCAGCAGTGCGGACCTCGGGGGCTACACCTTC. It specifies CASSADLGGYTF.

The sample holds a few counts of this clonotype. Compared with germline, one end of the junction differs, possibly owing to a read error. The J gene is TRBJ1-6, the V gene TRBV5-1, with D possibly matching TRBD1 (5 bases). CDR1 and CDR2 from the germline V gene are SGHRS and YFSETQ. This CDR3 has 16 amino acids. CDR3 residues: CASSLVWGAGISPLHF. The DNA for the CDR3 is TGTGCCAGCAGCTTAGTGTGGGGCGCCGGGATTTCACCCCTCCACTTT.

This clonotype has ten or more counts. CDR3 sequence reads: CASSSQGDNSPLHF. DNA of the CDR3: TGTGCCAGCAGCTCACAGGGAGATAATTCACCCCTCCACTTT. The V call is TRBV7-9, the J call TRBJ1-6; maybe TRBD1 (6 bases). With 4 bases removed from V and 5 bases from J, the gap between germline ends came to 9 bases. The germline gives CDR1 SEHNR, CDR2 FQNEAQ (reference sequence). CDR3 size: 14 residues.

This clonotype was observed a handful of times. The chain recombines TRBV7-8 with TRBJ2-7; the D is unclear. Germline CDR1 SGHVS, CDR2 FQNEAQ. The CDR3 consists of 14 residues. Trimming took off 11 bases at V and 3 bases at J, with 20 bases between the two ends. Here the CDR3 DNA reads TGTGCCGTTGGAAGCCCGGGTGGGATCTACGAGCAGTACTTC. Protein: CAVGSPGGIYEQYF.

The chain links TRBV24-1 to TRBJ1-5; the D is unclear. Germline V CDR1 and CDR2: KGHDR, SFDVKD. The V end lost 6 bases, the J end lost 3 bases, and 8 bases lay between the germline ends. The CDR3 is 13 amino acids. The CDR3 DNA reads TGTGCCACCAGTAGGGTCTCCAATCAGCCCCAGCATTTT. This codes for CATSRVSNQPQHF.

This clonotype occurred many times. The chain is built from TRBV9 and TRBJ2-2; D not certain. Germline V gene sequence: CDR1 SGDLS, CDR2 YYNGEE. V was clipped by 3 bases and J by 8 bases, with 11 bases between them. This CDR3 region has 13 residues. The CDR3 sequence: CASSALSPGELFF. The CDR3 DNA reads as TGTGCCAGCAGCGCCCTCTCCCCTGGGGAGCTGTTTTTT.